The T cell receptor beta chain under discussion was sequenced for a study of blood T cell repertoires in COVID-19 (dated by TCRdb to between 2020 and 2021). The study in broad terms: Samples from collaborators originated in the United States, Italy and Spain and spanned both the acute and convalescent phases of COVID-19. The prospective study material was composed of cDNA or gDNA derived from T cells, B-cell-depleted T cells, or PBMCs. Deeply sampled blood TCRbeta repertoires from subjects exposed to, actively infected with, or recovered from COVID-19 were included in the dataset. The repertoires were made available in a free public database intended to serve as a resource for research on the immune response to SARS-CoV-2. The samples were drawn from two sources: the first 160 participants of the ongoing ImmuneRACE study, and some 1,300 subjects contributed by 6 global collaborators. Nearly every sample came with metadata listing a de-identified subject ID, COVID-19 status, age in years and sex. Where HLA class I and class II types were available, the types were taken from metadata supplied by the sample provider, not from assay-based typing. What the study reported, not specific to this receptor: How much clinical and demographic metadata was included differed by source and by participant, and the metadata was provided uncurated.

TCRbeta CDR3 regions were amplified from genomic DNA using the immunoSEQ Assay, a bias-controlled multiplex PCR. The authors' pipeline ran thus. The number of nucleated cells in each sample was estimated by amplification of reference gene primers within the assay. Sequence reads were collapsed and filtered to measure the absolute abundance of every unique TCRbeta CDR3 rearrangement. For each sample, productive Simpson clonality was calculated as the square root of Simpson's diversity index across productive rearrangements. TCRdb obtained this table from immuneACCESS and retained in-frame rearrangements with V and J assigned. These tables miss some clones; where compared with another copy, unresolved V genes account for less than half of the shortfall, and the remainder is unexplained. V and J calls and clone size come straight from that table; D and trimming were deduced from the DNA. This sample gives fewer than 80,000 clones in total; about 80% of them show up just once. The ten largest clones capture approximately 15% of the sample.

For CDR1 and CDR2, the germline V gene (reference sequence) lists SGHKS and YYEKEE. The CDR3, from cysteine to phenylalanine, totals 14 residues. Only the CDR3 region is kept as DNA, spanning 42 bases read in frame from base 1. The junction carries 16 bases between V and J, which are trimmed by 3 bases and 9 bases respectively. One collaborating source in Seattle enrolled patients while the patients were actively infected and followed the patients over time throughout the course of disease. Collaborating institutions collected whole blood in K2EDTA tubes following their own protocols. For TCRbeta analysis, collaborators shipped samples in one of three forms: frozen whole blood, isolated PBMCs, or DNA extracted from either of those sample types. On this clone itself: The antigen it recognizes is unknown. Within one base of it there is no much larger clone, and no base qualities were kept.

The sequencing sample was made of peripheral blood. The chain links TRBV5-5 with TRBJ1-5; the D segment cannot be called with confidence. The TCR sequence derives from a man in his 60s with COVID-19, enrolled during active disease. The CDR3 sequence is CASSSDQASGPQHF. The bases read TGTGCCAGCAGCTCAGACCAGGCCTCTGGGCCCCAGCATTTT.